The sequence of this T cell receptor (beta chain) was determined in a study of early stage breast cancer tumors. Turning to the study itself: About 70% of the 16 invasive tumors were ER+, PR+ and HER2-. Among roughly twelve ER+/PR+/HER2- tumors, eight were ductal, four lobular.

Study-level results: Most shared enriched TCRB sequences were commonly generated ones. Blood repertoires resembled normal breast more than tumor.

The assay was immunoSEQ multiplex PCR, and TCRdb's table has in-frame clones only and misses some. The sample carries 45,000 to 60,000 clones, roughly 83% recorded once. The ends lost 4 bases at V and 7 bases at J; junction bases unmatched: 4. The CDR3 loop spans 14 amino acids. Germline V lookup: CDR1 LGHNA, CDR2 YSLEER. With regard to this clone: Its specificity is unknown.

The receptor was derived from a person in their fifties with breast cancer. Sample: blood. This chain uses TRBV4-3 with TRBJ1-5, with 10 bases lining up with TRBD1. The CDR3: CASSLGQGRQPQHF. The CDR3 DNA is TGCGCCAGCAGCCTGGGACAGGGGAGGCAGCCCCAGCATTTT.